Listed below are T cell receptor beta chains from one sample, sequenced in a study of blood T cell repertoires in COVID-19. Only in-frame clones appear in the TCRdb table, and some are missing; sequencing was by immunoSEQ multiplex PCR. Found here are 250,000 to 350,000 clones, 89% of them singletons; the top ten hold 0.94%. Sample: peripheral blood. The receptors were gathered from a woman in her forties who had recovered from COVID-19. Each CDR3 is given with its conserved first and last residue. The D gene is left open where the match is weak. Some rows mark clone size as missing; the rest say once, few, many or name a class of expanded clone.

d_gene: TRBD1; j_gene: TRBJ2-5; v_gene: TRBV24-1; abundance: NA; CDR3nt: TGTGCCACCAGCCGGACAGGGGCCCAAGAGACCCAGTACTTC; CDR3aa: CATSRTGAQETQYF
d_gene: NA; j_gene: TRBJ2-1; v_gene: TRBV15; abundance: NA; CDR3nt: TGTGCCACCAGCATCAGCACTGAGGTCCATGAGCAGTTCTTC; CDR3aa: CATSISTEVHEQFF
d_gene: NA; j_gene: TRBJ1-3; v_gene: TRBV19; abundance: NA; CDR3nt: TGTGCCAGTAGTAGCGTCGCCCGGGAAAAAAACACCATATATTTT; CDR3aa: CASSSVAREKNTIYF
d_gene: NA; j_gene: TRBJ1-4; v_gene: TRBV21-1; abundance: NA; CDR3nt: TGTGCCAGCAGCAAAGTTCGGACAGGGAAGAAGGAAAAACTGTTTTTT; CDR3aa: CASSKVRTGKKEKLFF
d_gene: NA; j_gene: TRBJ2-1; v_gene: TRBV23-1; abundance: NA; CDR3nt: TGCGCCAGCAGTCAACGAACAGGGAAGGGTTATGAGCAGTTCTTC; CDR3aa: CASSQRTGKGYEQFF
d_gene: TRBD2; j_gene: TRBJ2-5; v_gene: TRBV5-1; abundance: NA; CDR3nt: TGCGCCAGCAGCACCGGACTAGCGGGAGGGGAACAAGAGACCCAGTACTTC; CDR3aa: CASSTGLAGGEQETQYF
d_gene: NA; j_gene: TRBJ1-5; v_gene: TRBV27; abundance: NA; CDR3nt: TGTGCCAGCAGTTTAATACAGATGTGTTGTCAGCCCCAGCATTTT; CDR3aa: CASSLIQMCCQPQHF
d_gene: TRBD2; j_gene: TRBJ2-7; v_gene: TRBV7-8; abundance: NA; CDR3nt: TGTGCCAGCAGCATCGCCGGGACTAGCTCCTACGAGCAGTACTTC; CDR3aa: CASSIAGTSSYEQYF
d_gene: NA; j_gene: TRBJ1-5; v_gene: TRBV18; abundance: NA; CDR3nt: TGTGCCAGCTCACCACCCCAGGCCGGCACTGGCAATCAGCCCCAGCATTTT; CDR3aa: CASSPPQAGTGNQPQHF
d_gene: NA; j_gene: TRBJ2-2; v_gene: TRBV10-3; abundance: NA; CDR3nt: TGTGCCATCAGTGATAGCCGCGCGAACACCGGGGAGCTGTTTTTT; CDR3aa: CAISDSRANTGELFF
d_gene: NA; j_gene: TRBJ1-1; v_gene: TRBV30; abundance: NA; CDR3nt: TGTGCCTGGAGCCGTTCCCTGACAGGCCCCATGAACACTGAAGCTTTCTTT; CDR3aa: CAWSRSLTGPMNTEAFF
d_gene: NA; j_gene: TRBJ2-5; v_gene: TRBV5-5; abundance: NA; CDR3nt: TGTGCCAGCAGCTTGGTGTCAGACTACCAAGAGACCCAGTACTTC; CDR3aa: CASSLVSDYQETQYF
d_gene: TRBD1; j_gene: TRBJ2-7; v_gene: TRBV11-3; abundance: NA; CDR3nt: TGTGCCAGCAGCAAATCCGGGACAGACAGCTCCTACGAGCAGTACTTC; CDR3aa: CASSKSGTDSSYEQYF
d_gene: TRBD1; j_gene: TRBJ2-1; v_gene: TRBV15; abundance: NA; CDR3nt: TGTGCCACCAGCAGAGCCCAGGGGGCGAGATACAATGAGCAGTTCTTC; CDR3aa: CATSRAQGARYNEQFF
d_gene: TRBD2; j_gene: TRBJ2-3; v_gene: TRBV6-2/TRBV6-3; abundance: few; CDR3nt: TGTGCCAGCAGCTCGGTGGGACTACGGCCCACAGATACGCAGTATTTT; CDR3aa: CASSSVGLRPTDTQYF
d_gene: TRBD1; j_gene: TRBJ2-4; v_gene: TRBV11-3; abundance: few; CDR3nt: TGTGCCAGCAGGCTGGGACAGGGGAACATTCAGTACTTC; CDR3aa: CASRLGQGNIQYF
d_gene: NA; j_gene: TRBJ2-7; v_gene: TRBV3-1/TRBV3-2; abundance: NA; CDR3nt: TGTGCCAGCAGCCTGGTCCGGGGCGAGCAGTACTTC; CDR3aa: CASSLVRGEQYF
d_gene: TRBD1; j_gene: TRBJ1-5; v_gene: TRBV19; abundance: NA; CDR3nt: TGTGCCAGTAGTAAGCAGGGGGTAAGCAATCAGCCCCAGCATTTT; CDR3aa: CASSKQGVSNQPQHF
d_gene: TRBD1; j_gene: TRBJ2-7; v_gene: TRBV11-2; abundance: NA; CDR3nt: TGTGCCAGCAGCCTAGGGGGGACAGGGGTAGGGGAGCAGTACTTC; CDR3aa: CASSLGGTGVGEQYF
d_gene: NA; j_gene: TRBJ2-2; v_gene: TRBV30; abundance: NA; CDR3nt: TGTGCCTGGGTGGGGACTGGTGGCAGGGAGCTGTTTTTT; CDR3aa: CAWVGTGGRELFF
d_gene: NA; j_gene: TRBJ1-2; v_gene: TRBV3-1/TRBV3-2; abundance: few; CDR3nt: TGTGCCAGCAGCCAAGTGCCGGGAGCTAACTATGGCTACACCTTC; CDR3aa: CASSQVPGANYGYTF
d_gene: TRBD1; j_gene: TRBJ1-3; v_gene: TRBV9; abundance: NA; CDR3nt: TGTGCCAGCAGCGAAAGTGGGGGACAGGGGGCTTCTGGAAACACCATATATTTT; CDR3aa: CASSESGGQGASGNTIYF
d_gene: TRBD2; j_gene: TRBJ2-3; v_gene: TRBV5-8; abundance: few; CDR3nt: TGTGCCAGCAGCGAGGCGGGAGGTAGAGATACGCAGTATTTT; CDR3aa: CASSEAGGRDTQYF
d_gene: NA; j_gene: TRBJ1-3; v_gene: TRBV6-6; abundance: NA; CDR3nt: TGTGCCAGCAGTTACGGGAGCCCCGGAAACACCATATATTTT; CDR3aa: CASSYGSPGNTIYF
d_gene: TRBD2; j_gene: TRBJ2-5; v_gene: TRBV18; abundance: NA; CDR3nt: TGTGCCAGCTCACCGACTAGATTAGCGGGACAAGAGACCCAGTACTTC; CDR3aa: CASSPTRLAGQETQYF
d_gene: NA; j_gene: TRBJ1-4; v_gene: TRBV7-2; abundance: NA; CDR3nt: TGTGCCAGCAGCCTCCGCAGGGGCGGGGGTGAAAAACTGTTTTTT; CDR3aa: CASSLRRGGGEKLFF
d_gene: NA; j_gene: TRBJ2-1; v_gene: TRBV7-9; abundance: NA; CDR3nt: TGTGCCAGCAGAGCGAGGGATTACAATGAGCAGTTCTTC; CDR3aa: CASRARDYNEQFF
d_gene: TRBD1; j_gene: TRBJ1-1; v_gene: TRBV19; abundance: NA; CDR3nt: TGTGCCAGTATTGCGGGACAGAAAATGAACACTGAAGCTTTCTTT; CDR3aa: CASIAGQKMNTEAFF
d_gene: TRBD1; j_gene: TRBJ1-5; v_gene: TRBV10-1; abundance: NA; CDR3nt: TGCGCCAGCAGTGCGACAGGGGGCTTCAATCAGCCCCAGCATTTT; CDR3aa: CASSATGGFNQPQHF
d_gene: NA; j_gene: TRBJ1-3; v_gene: TRBV30; abundance: NA; CDR3nt: TGTGCCTGGAGGGCGGACAGTGTAAGAAACACCATATATTTT; CDR3aa: CAWRADSVRNTIYF
d_gene: TRBD1; j_gene: TRBJ1-6; v_gene: TRBV18; abundance: few; CDR3nt: TGTGCCAGCTCACCACCGGACAGGGGGAATTCACCCCTCCACTTT; CDR3aa: CASSPPDRGNSPLHF
d_gene: TRBD2; j_gene: TRBJ2-1; v_gene: TRBV3-1/TRBV3-2; abundance: NA; CDR3nt: TGTGCCAGCAGCCGACTAGCGGGCTACAATGAGCAGTTCTTC; CDR3aa: CASSRLAGYNEQFF
d_gene: TRBD2; j_gene: TRBJ2-1; v_gene: TRBV5-1; abundance: NA; CDR3nt: TGCGCCAGCAGCCAGACTAGCGGGAGTCATGAGCAGTTCTTC; CDR3aa: CASSQTSGSHEQFF
d_gene: NA; j_gene: TRBJ2-3; v_gene: TRBV10-1; abundance: NA; CDR3nt: TGCGCCAGCAGTCCCACTAGTCTCGCAGATACGCAGTATTTT; CDR3aa: CASSPTSLADTQYF
d_gene: NA; j_gene: TRBJ1-6; v_gene: TRBV14; abundance: NA; CDR3nt: TGTGCCAGCAGCCAAGTCGGCAGGGGAAATTCACCCCTCCACTTT; CDR3aa: CASSQVGRGNSPLHF
d_gene: NA; j_gene: TRBJ2-7; v_gene: TRBV18; abundance: NA; CDR3nt: TGTGCCAGCTCAGCGGGACCCCTCGCCGAGCAGTACTTC; CDR3aa: CASSAGPLAEQYF
d_gene: NA; j_gene: TRBJ2-3; v_gene: TRBV28; abundance: NA; CDR3nt: TGTGCCAGCACTTGGGAGTCTAGCCGACCAGATACGCAGTATTTT; CDR3aa: CASTWESSRPDTQYF
d_gene: NA; j_gene: TRBJ2-2; v_gene: TRBV11-3; abundance: NA; CDR3nt: TGTGCCAGCAGCTTAGTCGGGTCGACCGGCGGGGAGCTGTTTTTT; CDR3aa: CASSLVGSTGGELFF
d_gene: NA; j_gene: TRBJ2-3; v_gene: TRBV5-1; abundance: NA; CDR3nt: TGCGCCAGCAGCTTCGCAGGGGTCGTCACAGATACGCAGTATTTT; CDR3aa: CASSFAGVVTDTQYF
d_gene: TRBD1; j_gene: TRBJ1-6; v_gene: TRBV27; abundance: NA; CDR3nt: TGTGCCAGCAGTTATGCGACAGGGGGCCTCCACTTT; CDR3aa: CASSYATGGLHF
d_gene: NA; j_gene: TRBJ2-7; v_gene: TRBV5-1; abundance: NA; CDR3nt: TGCGCCAGCAGCTTGGCCGCCGGGGGCTCCTACGAGCAGTACTTC; CDR3aa: CASSLAAGGSYEQYF